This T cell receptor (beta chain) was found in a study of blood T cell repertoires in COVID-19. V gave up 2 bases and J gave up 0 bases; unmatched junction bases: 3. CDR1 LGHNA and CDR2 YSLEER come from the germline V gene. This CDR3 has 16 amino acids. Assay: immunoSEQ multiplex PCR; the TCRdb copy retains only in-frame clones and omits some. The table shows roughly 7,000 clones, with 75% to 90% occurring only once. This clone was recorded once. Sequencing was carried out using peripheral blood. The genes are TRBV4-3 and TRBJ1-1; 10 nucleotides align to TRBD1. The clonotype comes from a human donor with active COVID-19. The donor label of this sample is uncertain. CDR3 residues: CASSQKDRGVNTEAFF. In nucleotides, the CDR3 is TGCGCCAGCAGCCAAAAGGACAGGGGGGTGAACACTGAAGCTTTCTTT.